This is a list of T cell receptor beta chains from one sample in a study of OX40 agonist ivuxolimab in advanced cancers. Clones were read by immunoSEQ multiplex PCR, and TCRdb kept only the in-frame ones, dropping some. The sample contains some 65,000 clones, roughly 91% of which appear only once. Sequencing was performed on CD4+ or CD8+ T cells sorted from blood, taken in a trial of the OX40 agonist ivuxolimab. All receptors come from an adult with an advanced solid tumor such as melanoma, head and neck, liver or kidney cancer. CDR3s include the opening cysteine and the closing phenylalanine or tryptophan. Fields, in order: CDR3 DNA, CDR3 protein, D gene, V gene, J gene, clone size. The D gene is left open where the match is weak. Expanded clones are given a class, and other clones once, few, many or no size at all.

TGTGCCAGCAGTGGTGGACAGGGGAAAGCTTCCGCCGGAAAGGGACTGTTTTTT	CASSGGQGKASAGKGLFF	TRBD1	TRBV7-2	TRBJ1-4	.
TGTGCCAGCAGCGCCGAGGTGGGGGAGCTGTTTTTT	CASSAEVGELFF	.	TRBV11-3	TRBJ2-2	.
TGTGCCAGCAGCCAAGGGGGGCAAAATGAGCAGTTCTTC	CASSQGGQNEQFF	.	TRBV4-2	TRBJ2-1	.
TGTGCCAGCAGTGCGAAGACTGGAAACACCATATATTTT	CASSAKTGNTIYF	.	TRBV6-1	TRBJ1-3	once
TGTGCCAGCAGCTTGACCGACAGGGAGGGGAACATTCAGTACTTC	CASSLTDREGNIQYF	.	TRBV5-5	TRBJ2-4	.
TGTGCCAGCAGCGGGGCAGGGGGCTACACTGAAGCTTTCTTT	CASSGAGGYTEAFF	TRBD1	TRBV5-4	TRBJ1-1	.
TGTGCCAGCCTGGGGAGCGCCTCCAATGAGCAGTTCTTC	CASLGSASNEQFF	.	TRBV6-1	TRBJ2-1	.
TGCGCCAGCCTAGTCATGGGGGCGTCTAATGAAAAACTGTTTTTT	CASLVMGASNEKLFF	.	TRBV23-1	TRBJ1-4	.
TGTGCCAGCAGCGTAGGGACTAGCGGGGGGGCTTGGGAGCAGTTCTTC	CASSVGTSGGAWEQFF	TRBD2	TRBV11-2	TRBJ2-1	.
TGTGCCAGTATGGCTCCCGGGGGAAATGAAAAACTGTTTTTT	CASMAPGGNEKLFF	.	TRBV19	TRBJ1-4	.
TGTGCCAGCAGCCTGCGAACAGGGTTAAAGGATACGCAGTATTTT	CASSLRTGLKDTQYF	.	TRBV7-6	TRBJ2-3	.
TGTGCCAGCAGTCCCGGGGGGGGGCTGTACGAGCAGTACTTC	CASSPGGGLYEQYF	TRBD2	TRBV6-5	TRBJ2-7	.
TGTGCCAGCAGCCTCGGGACAGGGACTGGAAACACCATATATTTT	CASSLGTGTGNTIYF	TRBD1	TRBV6-1	TRBJ1-3	.
TGTGCTAGTGGTTTGGTCAGACAGGGGAATAGGGCCTATAGCAATCAGCCCCAGCATTTT	CASGLVRQGNRAYSNQPQHF	TRBD1	TRBV12-5	TRBJ1-5	.
TGTGCCAGCAGCTTTGCGGACAGGGTTATCTCTGGGGCCAACGTCCTGACTTTC	CASSFADRVISGANVLTF	.	TRBV12-1	TRBJ2-6	.
TGTGCCAGCAGCTTCGGGACCTCGGGGAGCTCTGGAAACACCATATATTTT	CASSFGTSGSSGNTIYF	.	TRBV5-4	TRBJ1-3	.
TGTGCCAGCAGCTTAAGCAAACTACACACCGGGGAGCTGTTTTTT	CASSLSKLHTGELFF	.	TRBV7-2	TRBJ2-2	.
TGTGCCAGCAGCCCAGACAGGACCGAGCAGTACTTC	CASSPDRTEQYF	.	TRBV27	TRBJ2-7	.
TGTGCCAGCAGCCCAGGGCTCCTAAAATACAATGAGCAGTTCTTC	CASSPGLLKYNEQFF	.	TRBV7-2	TRBJ2-1	.
TGTGCCAGCAAAAGGGGGTCCGGAACCTATGGCTACACCTTC	CASKRGSGTYGYTF	.	TRBV27	TRBJ1-2	.
TGCGCCAGCAGGTACACTAGCGGGGAACCGCAGTACTTC	CASRYTSGEPQYF	TRBD2	TRBV10-2	TRBJ2-7	.
TGTGCCAGCAGCTTCTCCTGGACAGGGGACACAGATACGCAGTATTTT	CASSFSWTGDTDTQYF	TRBD1	TRBV11-3	TRBJ2-3	.
TGTGCCACGGGCCAGGGCTACGGTGAGCAGTTCTTC	CATGQGYGEQFF	.	TRBV6-5	TRBJ2-1	.
TGTGCCAGCAGCCTAAGGACAGATATCTACACAGATACGCAGTATTTT	CASSLRTDIYTDTQYF	.	TRBV9	TRBJ2-3	.
TGTGCCACCACGAGGACAGGCAACTATGGCTACACCTTC	CATTRTGNYGYTF	TRBD1	TRBV28	TRBJ1-2	.
TGTGCCAGCAGTTTAAACAGGGTGGCTTTCTTT	CASSLNRVAFF	.	TRBV28	TRBJ1-1	.
TGCGCCAGCAGCTTGGAGCCGGGTCGAGAGACCCAGTACTTC	CASSLEPGRETQYF	.	TRBV5-1	TRBJ2-5	.
TGTGCCAGCAGTCCGCTGTCTGGTTCGCGGAGCTCCTACAATGAGCAGTTCTTC	CASSPLSGSRSSYNEQFF	.	TRBV14	TRBJ2-1	.
TGTGCCAGCTCACGCCTATGGGTGCCAGCGACCTACGAGCAGTACTTC	CASSRLWVPATYEQYF	.	TRBV18	TRBJ2-7	.
TGTGCCAGCAGCGTAGCAGGGGACCCAAGATCCCATGAGCAGTTCTTC	CASSVAGDPRSHEQFF	.	TRBV9	TRBJ2-1	.
TGTGCCAGCTCACCATCCCCCGGGGGGGGAAATTCACCCCTCCACTTT	CASSPSPGGGNSPLHF	.	TRBV18	TRBJ1-6	.
TGCGCCAGCAGCCAATCACAGGGGGCACGATACAATGAGCAGTTCTTC	CASSQSQGARYNEQFF	TRBD1	TRBV4-1	TRBJ2-1	.
TGTGCCAGCAACACATGGGAAAGCGGGGGGACCTACGAGCAGTACTTC	CASNTWESGGTYEQYF	TRBD2	TRBV28	TRBJ2-7	.
TGTGCCAGCGCCGGGACAGGGGATGAAAAACTGTTTTTT	CASAGTGDEKLFF	TRBD1	TRBV2	TRBJ1-4	.
TGTGCCAGCAGCTTGGAAGGGGATGGGACCCAGTACTTC	CASSLEGDGTQYF	.	TRBV5-5	TRBJ2-5	.
TGTGCCAGCAGCCCCCAAGGCTTCTCCAATCAGCCCCAGCATTTT	CASSPQGFSNQPQHF	.	TRBV5-6	TRBJ1-5	once
TGCGCCAGCAGCCAAGACGTAGGGGTCCCCAACTATGGCTACACCTTC	CASSQDVGVPNYGYTF	.	TRBV4-3	TRBJ1-2	.
TGTGCCAGCAGGAAGACAGGCGGGAGTTCACCCCTCCACTTT	CASRKTGGSSPLHF	.	TRBV7-2	TRBJ1-6	few
TGCGCCAGCAGCCGCCCAGAGGGGGCGACAGATACGCAGTATTTT	CASSRPEGATDTQYF	TRBD1	TRBV5-1	TRBJ2-3	.
TGTGCCAGCAGCTCCCCGGGACTAGCGGCCTACGAGCAGTACTTC	CASSSPGLAAYEQYF	TRBD2	TRBV5-4	TRBJ2-7	.
TGTGTTAGCAGTGAAGCAGGGGGGGGAGCTTTCTTT	CVSSEAGGGAFF	TRBD1	TRBV2	TRBJ1-1	.
TGTGCCAGCAGCTTAGTTTTCCGCCAGGGTAAAGAAAAACTGTTTTTT	CASSLVFRQGKEKLFF	.	TRBV11-2	TRBJ1-4	.
TGTGCCAGCAGCTCAGTCAGGGAGACCCAGTACTTC	CASSSVRETQYF	.	TRBV11-2	TRBJ2-5	.
TGCGCCAGCAGCTTGGACCGGGCCCTCTCTGGAAACACCATATATTTT	CASSLDRALSGNTIYF	.	TRBV5-1	TRBJ1-3	.
TGTGCCAGTAGTATAGATACGGGAAGGGAGACCCAGTACTTC	CASSIDTGRETQYF	.	TRBV19	TRBJ2-5	.
TGTGCCAGCAGCGTAAGTGGGGGGCCGTCCTACGAGCAGTACTTC	CASSVSGGPSYEQYF	.	TRBV9	TRBJ2-7	.
TGCGCCAGCAGCTTGGGTGACAGGGCTCGCGAGCAGTACTTC	CASSLGDRAREQYF	TRBD1	TRBV5-1	TRBJ2-7	.
TGTGCCAGCAGCGTAGGGACAGACTCCTACGAGCAGTACTTC	CASSVGTDSYEQYF	TRBD1	TRBV13	TRBJ2-7	once
TGTGCCAGCAGTGTTGGGTACGAGCAGTACTTC	CASSVGYEQYF	.	TRBV25-1	TRBJ2-7	.
TGTGCCATCACCTTGGGGGATAACTATGGCTACACCTTC	CAITLGDNYGYTF	.	TRBV10-3	TRBJ1-2	once
TGTGCCAGCTCCGTTGGGGATACGCAGTATTTT	CASSVGDTQYF	.	TRBV7-2	TRBJ2-3	.
TGCGCCAGCAAGGAACCACATCAAGAGACCCAGTACTTC	CASKEPHQETQYF	.	TRBV5-1	TRBJ2-5	.
TGTGCCAGCAGTGATTACAGGGGAGGGTCTGAAGCTTTCTTT	CASSDYRGGSEAFF	TRBD1	TRBV2	TRBJ1-1	.